The clone carrying this T cell receptor (beta chain) was seen ten or more times. What it recognizes is unknown. The data were obtained in a study of T cells in Graves' hyperthyroidism and ophthalmopathy. General study results and limits: A 13 V-J model separated ophthalmopathy from stable hyperthyroidism.

V gave up 5 bases and J gave up 3 bases, with 16 bases separating them. Germline CDR1 reads MDHEN; CDR2 reads SYDVKM. The CDR3 sequence is 15 residues long. Amplification targeted TCR beta CDR3 regions from RNA transcripts. Using the HTBI primer set, a first-round RT-PCR was run on the TCR CDR3. TCRdb re-called the multiplex PCR reads through MiXCR, storing one row per CDR3 protein. Among 450,000 to 650,000 distinct CDR3 sequences, under 25% were seen once, and the ten largest hold approximately 25%. This TCR came from a man aged 18 to 30 with Graves' hyperthyroidism. The chain has TRBV28 and TRBJ1-2; D is perhaps TRBD1 (5 bases). Specimen: blood. CDR3 nucleotides: TGTGCCAGCAGTCTGACAGCACCCTGGGACTATGGCTACACCTTC. As protein: CASSLTAPWDYGYTF.